Sequencing of this T cell receptor (beta chain) was carried out in a study of OX40 agonist ivuxolimab in advanced cancers. Profiled with immunoSEQ multiplex PCR; TCRdb holds only in-frame clones, not every one. This sample has nearly 110,000 clones, with approximately 90% found just once. This CDR3 spans 14 amino acids. Trimming pared 6 bases from V and 2 bases from J, leaving 12 bases between. CDR1 and CDR2 (germline): MNHNY, SVGAGI (reference sequence). The source was CD4+ or CD8+ T cells sorted from blood, collected in a trial of the OX40 agonist ivuxolimab. The receptor's source is an adult with an advanced solid tumor such as melanoma, head and neck, liver or kidney cancer. V and J are TRBV6-6 and TRBJ2-3, with D possibly being TRBD2 (5 bases). This chain's CDR3 is CASRLLRDTDTQYF. CDR3 in DNA: TGTGCCAGCAGACTGCTCCGGGACACAGATACGCAGTATTTT.